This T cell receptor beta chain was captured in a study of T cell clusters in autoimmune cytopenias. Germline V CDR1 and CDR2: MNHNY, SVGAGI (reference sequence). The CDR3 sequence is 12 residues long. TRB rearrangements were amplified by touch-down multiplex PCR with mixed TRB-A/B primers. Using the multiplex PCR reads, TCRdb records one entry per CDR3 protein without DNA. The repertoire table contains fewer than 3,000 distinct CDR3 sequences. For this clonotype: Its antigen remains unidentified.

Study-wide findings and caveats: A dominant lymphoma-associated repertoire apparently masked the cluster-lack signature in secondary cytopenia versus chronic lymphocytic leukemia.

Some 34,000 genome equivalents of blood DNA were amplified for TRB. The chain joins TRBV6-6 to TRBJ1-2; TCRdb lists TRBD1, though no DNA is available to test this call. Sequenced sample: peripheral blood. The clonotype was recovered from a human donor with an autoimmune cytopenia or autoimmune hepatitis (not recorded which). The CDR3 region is CVAQGAPYGYTF.